Sequencing of this TCR beta chain was carried out in a study of patients and donors after allogeneic stem cell transplantation. Germline V CDR1 and CDR2: KGHSH, LQKENI. Deletions cut 3 bases from V and 2 bases from J, with 17 bases between. This CDR3 spans 16 amino acids. TCRdb reprocessed the RT-PCR reads with MiXCR, giving one entry per CDR3 protein. The sample carries roughly 960,000 distinct CDR3 sequences, 18% recorded once. Material for sequencing was blood, either unsorted or a sorted T cell fraction (not recorded which). The chain combines TRBV18 with TRBJ2-7; the D gene is possibly TRBD1 (6 bases). This clonotype originated in a human donor who was either an allogeneic HSCT recipient or a stem cell or donor lymphocyte infusion donor (not recorded which). It is not recorded whose cells these are; they may come from a transplant donor. The CDR3, as DNA: TGTGCCAGCTCACCGGCTAACAGGGTTACGGCCTACGAGCAGTACTTC. It translates to CASSPANRVTAYEQYF.